This T cell receptor (beta chain) comes out of a study of cytomegalovirus exposure and HLA in healthy donors. Study-level points and caveats: In an earlier analysis, productive rearrangement rates for most beta V segments clustered near 87% or 30%. Reports described diagnosis of cytomegalovirus status by the classifier as highly specific and sensitive. TCR beta sequences reportedly predicted most subjects' HLA-A and HLA-B alleles accurately. In vitro, three CMV-associated chains proved specific for CMV antigens.

CDR1 and CDR2 from the germline V gene are WNHNN and SYGVQD (reference sequence). V dropped 0 bases and J dropped 7 bases, with 10 bases sitting between them. This CDR3 is built from 14 residues. PCR was performed using 60 Vbeta and 13 Jbeta primers. Assay used: immunoSEQ multiplex PCR; TCRdb lists only in-frame clones, some missing. Of under 200,000 clones in the sample, around 77% were seen once. Regarding this clone: Its antigen is undetermined.

The sequence came from a man between 60 and 75 years old in good health and CMV-seronegative. Source material: PBMCs. The chain links TRBV10-1 to TRBJ2-1; maybe TRBD1 (5 bases). The CDR3 nucleotides are TGCGCCAGCAGTGAGTCGGGCTCAGGGAATGAGCAGTTCTTC. Protein sequence: CASSESGSGNEQFF.